Below, 26 T cell receptor beta chains from the same sample are listed, as sequenced in a study of identical twins. TCRdb fed the 5' RACE reads into MiXCR, producing one record per CDR3 protein. The sample has about 520,000 distinct CDR3 sequences, less than 25% seen once. These data were also reused for a study on T cells expressing NK-cell markers.

Sequencing was performed on CD4+ T cells sorted from blood. All receptors derive from a woman under 30 in good health.

V gene TRBV29-1 combines with J gene TRBJ2-5, with TRBD1 identical over 7 bases. Germline loops: CDR1 SQVTM, CDR2 ANQGSEA. V lost 5 bases, J lost 1 base, and 4 bases stayed unmatched. The CDR3 extends over 13 amino acids. The CDR3: CSVRGQIQETQYF. CDR3 nucleotide sequence: TGCAGCGTTCGGGGACAGATCCAAGAGACCCAGTACTTC.

CDR3 in DNA: TGTGCCAGCCTGACAGGGCCTCTATACGAGCAGTACTTC. This codes for CASLTGPLYEQYF. This chain links TRBV6-6 with TRBJ2-7, with 7 bases fitting TRBD1. The CDR3 consists of 13 residues. Germline CDR1 reads MNHNY; CDR2 reads SVGAGI (reference sequence). With 8 bases clipped from V and 4 bases from J, the junction kept 8 bases outside the gene matches.

V usage is TRBV5-1 and J usage is TRBJ1-2, with TRBD1 matching 9 bases. The germline V gene encodes CDR1 SGHRS and CDR2 YFSETQ. V shed 2 bases, J shed 2 bases, and the junction held 4 bases outside the gene matches. The CDR3 is made up of 15 amino acids. CDR3 protein: CASSFGGQGNYGYTF. Written as DNA, the CDR3 is TGCGCCAGCAGCTTTGGCGGACAGGGGAACTATGGCTACACCTTC.

This clonotype was recorded a few times. The J gene is TRBJ2-1, the V gene TRBV18, with a possible D match to TRBD2 (5 bases). The CDR3 runs 15 residues. Germline V gives CDR1 KGHSH, CDR2 LQKENI. The V and J ends lost 2 bases and 1 base respectively, with 9 bases between them. DNA for the CDR3: TGTGCCAGCTCACCAGGGCCGGGATCCTACAATGAGCAGTTCTTC. The encoded protein is CASSPGPGSYNEQFF.

The V and J genes are TRBV5-1 and TRBJ2-7, with D tentatively TRBD1 (5 bases). The V gene's germline CDR1 is SGHRS and CDR2 YFSETQ. This CDR3 contains 17 residues. Trimming left V 0 bases short and J 1 base short, with 17 bases between. DNA for the CDR3: TGCGCCAGCAGCTTGGCCCCGACCGACAGTTTTTCCTACGAGCAGTACTTC. This sequence encodes CASSLAPTDSFSYEQYF.

This clonotype occurred a few times. V and J are TRBV27 and TRBJ2-7, with 8 bases fitting TRBD1. The CDR3 consists of 13 residues. The J segment lost 1 base and the V segment lost 6 bases, leaving 2 bases of the junction unmatched. Germline CDR1 is MNHEY and CDR2 is SMNVEV (reference sequence). CDR3: CASRDRASYEQYF. The CDR3 coding sequence is TGTGCCAGCAGGGACAGGGCGTCCTACGAGCAGTACTTC.

V usage is TRBV19 and J usage is TRBJ1-1; tentative D call: TRBD1 (5 bases). Between the trimmed V and J ends, which lost 6 bases and 5 bases, there was a span of 10 bases. Germline CDR1 LNHDA, CDR2 SQIVND (reference sequence). The CDR3 spans 12 residues. CDR3 coding DNA: TGTGCCAGTAGCGCTAGGGGAACTGAAGCTTTCTTT. Protein: CASSARGTEAFF.

The gene calls are TRBV2 and TRBJ1-2; 9 bases agree with TRBD1. This CDR3 has 16 residues. The germline V gene has CDR1 SNHLY and CDR2 FYNNEI. V gave up 6 bases and J gave up 2 bases; unmatched junction bases: 10. In DNA, the CDR3 is TGTGCCAGCAGGAGGGACTGGACAGGGGCCAACTATGGCTACACCTTC. Protein product: CASRRDWTGANYGYTF.

This chain links TRBV29-1 with TRBJ2-2, with 7 bases fitting TRBD1. V lost 4 bases and J lost 1; bases outside the gene matches: 6. The CDR3 contains 15 residues. CDR1 is SQVTM and CDR2 is ANQGSEA in the germline V gene. CDR3 residues: CSVVLGQMNTGELFF. The CDR3 DNA reads TGCAGCGTTGTTTTGGGACAGATGAACACCGGGGAGCTGTTTTTT.

The chain joins TRBV6-5 to TRBJ2-1, with D unresolved. The CDR3 is made up of 11 amino acids. Germline values: CDR1 MNHEY, CDR2 SVGAGI. Deletions cut 2 bases from V and 12 bases from J, with 8 bases between. The CDR3 nucleotides are TGTGCCAGCAGTTACGCTGAAGGGCAGTTCTTC. This gives the protein CASSYAEGQFF.

V gene TRBV5-1 combines with J gene TRBJ2-1, with 12 positions matching TRBD2. Trimming cost V 4 bases and J 4 bases; bases outside gene matches: 9. The CDR3 contains 17 residues. Looked up from germline, CDR1 is SGHRS and CDR2 is YFSETQ. The CDR3 region is CASSQEPTSGGYNEQFF. CDR3 in DNA: TGCGCCAGCAGCCAAGAACCGACTAGCGGGGGATACAATGAGCAGTTCTTC.

This chain links TRBV5-1 with TRBJ2-1, with 10 nucleotides matching TRBD2. Germline trimming cut 5 bases from V and 3 bases from J; bases unmatched to any gene: 2. The germline gives CDR1 SGHRS, CDR2 YFSETQ. CDR3 length equals 14 residues. CDR3 region: CASSSGGRYNEQFF. The CDR3 region has the DNA TGCGCCAGCAGTAGCGGGGGGCGCTACAATGAGCAGTTCTTC. Combining the CDR3 with reference TRBV5-1 and TRBJ2-1 gives the whole variable domain KAGVTQTPRYLIKTRGQQVTLSCSPISGHRSVSWYQQTPGQGLQFLFEYFSETQRNKGNFPGRFSGRQFSNSRSEMNVSTLELGDSALYLCASSSGGRYNEQFFGPGTRLTVL.

The rearrangement links TRBV9 to TRBJ2-2, with D uncertain. V lost 5 bases and J 0 bases, leaving 8 bases between the germline ends. CDR3 length: 14 amino acids. Germline V gene data show CDR1 as SGDLS and CDR2 as YYNGEE. The CDR3, as DNA: TGTGCCAGCAGAGAACCATCGAACACCGGGGAGCTGTTTTTT. Protein product: CASREPSNTGELFF.

The V call is TRBV7-6, the J call TRBJ2-5, with 8 nucleotides matching TRBD1. Germline V CDR1 and CDR2: SGHVS, FNYEAQ. V lost 3 bases to trimming and J lost 3 bases; unmatched junction nucleotides: 6. The CDR3 has 15 amino acids. This CDR3 reads CASSFGQGAEETQYF. CDR3 nucleotides: TGTGCCAGCAGCTTTGGGCAGGGGGCCGAAGAGACCCAGTACTTC.

The V and J genes are TRBV10-3 and TRBJ2-1, with D tentatively TRBD1 (6 bases). V lost 4 bases and J 6 bases, leaving 22 bases between the germline ends. CDR3 length: 17 residues. The germline CDR1 and CDR2 sequences are ENHRY and SYGVKD. CDR3 coding DNA: TGTGCCATCAGTGGGAACCAGGGGCGGACTCGGAGCAATGAGCAGTTCTTC. This sequence encodes CAISGNQGRTRSNEQFF.

The V call is TRBV28, the J call TRBJ2-7; TRBD2 matches 8 bases. Germline lookup yields CDR1 MDHEN and CDR2 SYDVKM. The trim removed 7 bases at V and 6 bases at J, leaving 11 bases unmatched. The CDR3 has 14 residues. The CDR3 loop is CASTIAGLVAEQYF. The CDR3 DNA follows: TGTGCCAGCACCATAGCGGGACTAGTCGCCGAGCAGTACTTC. The full variable domain, its missing parts supplied by reference TRBV28 and TRBJ2-7, is DVKVTQSSRYLVKRTGEKVFLECVQDMDHENMFWYRQDPGLGLRLIYFSYDVKMKEKGDIPEGYSVSREKKERFSLILESASTNQTSMYLCASTIAGLVAEQYFGPGTRLTVT.

This CDR3 is CASMGYQTQYF. The CDR3 DNA reads TGTGCCAGCATGGGTTACCAGACCCAGTACTTC. The J gene is TRBJ2-5, the V gene TRBV7-9, with D hard to call. Trimming shortened V by 7 bases and J by 6 bases, and 9 bases separated the two germline ends. The CDR3 is 11 amino acids. Germline lookup yields CDR1 SEHNR and CDR2 FQNEAQ (reference sequence).

This clonotype was counted at least ten times. CDR3: CASSPRYGADTDTQYF. The CDR3 nucleotides are TGTGCCAGCTCACCACGGTATGGGGCGGACACAGATACGCAGTATTTT. The V gene is TRBV18, the J gene TRBJ2-3; a weak D match, TRBD1 (5 bases). Trimming shortened V by 1 base and J by 2 bases, and 13 bases separated the two germline ends. The CDR3 is 16 residues long. Germline-derived CDR1 and CDR2 are KGHSH and LQKENI.

The chain links TRBV7-2 to TRBJ2-1; 12 bases match TRBD2. The CDR3 consists of 17 residues. The V and J ends lost 1 base and 9 bases, in that order; junction bases with no gene match: 10. Germline V gene data show CDR1 as SGHTA and CDR2 as FQGNSA. The CDR3 region has the DNA TGTGCCAGCAGCTTAGGGCCTAGCGGGAGGGCCGGTGGTGAGCAGTTCTTC. As protein: CASSLGPSGRAGGEQFF.

This clonotype was seen repeatedly, ten times or more. The rearrangement uses TRBV7-9 and TRBJ1-2; D remains ambiguous. Germline CDR1 SEHNR, CDR2 FQNEAQ (reference sequence). V lost 3 bases and J lost 8, with 10 bases in between. The CDR3 length is 12 residues. CDR3 region: CASSFEDRGYTF. CDR3 nucleotide sequence: TGTGCCAGCAGCTTCGAGGATCGGGGCTACACCTTC.

This clonotype showed up just a few times. J is TRBJ2-2 and V is TRBV7-9, with 8 bases fitting TRBD2. This CDR3 is built from 15 residues. V lost 7 bases to trimming and J lost 6 bases; unmatched junction nucleotides: 10. Germline V gives CDR1 SEHNR, CDR2 FQNEAQ (reference sequence). The CDR3 loop is CASTFMGLGAGELFF. For the CDR3, the DNA is TGTGCCAGCACCTTCATGGGACTAGGAGCCGGGGAGCTGTTTTTT.

This clonotype was counted between two and nine times. The rearrangement links TRBV18 to TRBJ2-5, with D maybe TRBD1 (6 bases). The germline gives CDR1 KGHSH, CDR2 LQKENI. The CDR3 is 15 amino acids. The germline V and J ends were trimmed by 5 bases and 4 bases, with 17 bases remaining between them. CDR3 amino acids: CASSSSGVQAETQYF. The CDR3 DNA sequence: TGTGCCAGCTCATCCTCAGGGGTGCAGGCAGAGACCCAGTACTTC.

The chain has TRBV7-2 and TRBJ2-1; D perhaps matches TRBD2 (5 bases). The CDR3 is 13 amino acids. V was cut by 4 bases and J by 4 bases, with 8 bases left in between. Germline CDR1 SGHTA, CDR2 FQGNSA. The CDR3 DNA follows: TGTGCCAGCAGCTCTTGGAGGTACAATGAGCAGTTCTTC. This translates into CASSSWRYNEQFF.

Many counts were recorded for this clonotype. The chain joins TRBV20-1 to TRBJ1-2; 7 bases match TRBD1. Germline V CDR1 and CDR2: DFQATT, SNEGSKA (reference sequence). This CDR3 comprises 12 residues. Losses at the gene ends were 6 bases for V and 8 bases for J; bases not matched to a gene: 9. The CDR3 DNA is TGCAGTGCGACCGACAGGGTCTGGGGCTACACCTTC. It is translated as CSATDRVWGYTF.

J is TRBJ2-7 and V is TRBV5-1, with D possibly called TRBD1 or TRBD2 (5 bases each). The V end was cut by 0 bases, the J end by 4 bases, with 14 bases between. This CDR3 is built from 15 residues. The germline V gene has CDR1 SGHRS and CDR2 YFSETQ. For the CDR3, the DNA is TGCGCCAGCAGCTTGGAACAGTCCGGGGCTTACGAGCAGTACTTC. Translated: CASSLEQSGAYEQYF.

This chain links TRBV5-1 with TRBJ1-2; tentative D call: TRBD1 (6 bases). Per germline, CDR1 SGHRS and CDR2 YFSETQ. Trimming shortened V by 0 bases and J by 6 bases, and 12 bases separated the two germline ends. The CDR3 has 14 residues. CDR3 residues: CASSLEWQGHGYTF. As DNA, the CDR3 is TGCGCCAGCAGCTTGGAGTGGCAGGGGCATGGCTACACCTTC.